The rows below give T cell receptor beta chains drawn from one sample of a study of blood T cell repertoires in COVID-19. This table comes from immunoSEQ multiplex PCR, and its TCRdb copy is limited to in-frame clones, with some not included. Here the sample spans some 280,000 clones, around four fifths being singletons. What was sequenced was peripheral blood. The receptors derive from a woman between 45 and 65 years old with active or convalescent COVID-19. Each CDR3 is given without its conserved first and last residue. Each record gives: V gene, D gene, CDR3 protein. D genes are given only for firm matches.

TRBV2 - ASAEGLLSTNTGELF
TRBV2 - ASRGAGNTIY
TRBV4-2 - ASSQGTGRHEQY
TRBV9 - ASSGHAFAVTQY
TRBV11-3 - ASSLERYTEAF
TRBV11-2 TRBD2 ASSSGSTYEQY
TRBV3-1/TRBV3-2 TRBD2 ASGVRTSSIGELF
TRBV4-1 - ASSQTGSQPQH
TRBV5-1 - ASSLEGSHQPQH
TRBV15 - ATRQGMNTEAF
TRBV27 - ASSQRRVEEKLF
TRBV28 - ASSLNSPYEQY
TRBV14 - ASSLNLARNQETQY
TRBV3-1/TRBV3-2 TRBD1 ASSILDRGGGYT
TRBV6-6 TRBD2 ASRALAGGDTGELF
TRBV5-4 - ASSLHRVETQY
TRBV2 TRBD2 ASRGLAGAYEQY
TRBV3-1/TRBV3-2 - ASSQVPALVWTEAF
TRBV9 - ASSVVPQISGNTIY
TRBV20-1 - SASLTRYSTDTQY
TRBV10-3 TRBD2 AIRGTTSQGTQY
TRBV11-2 - ASSLAPVLGVGSPLH
TRBV4-1 - ASSQEAPTNTNSPLH
TRBV29-1 TRBD2 SVPLSGGGNEQF
TRBV12-3/TRBV12-4 - ASSQERVDGYT
TRBV28 - ASSLLSSYNEQF
TRBV6-5 - ASGALYEQY
TRBV9 TRBD1 ASSIGTESYEQY
TRBV6-5 TRBD1 ASSGQVLGEAF
TRBV18 TRBD1 ASSPRDRDEKLF
TRBV3-1/TRBV3-2 - ASSQDAGSLSYT
TRBV28 TRBD1 ASSSSRGLAGADTQY
TRBV5-4 TRBD1 ASSLQGATFYEQY
TRBV19 TRBD1 ASSIGGTGFWNQPQH
TRBV16 - ASSQSGDSYSPLH
TRBV6-5 - ASSLSVIGTEAF
TRBV3-1/TRBV3-2 - ASSQSSNEQF
TRBV4-1 - ASSQDAEGRRNTEAF
TRBV7-6 - ASSSRQSNTEAF
TRBV18 - ASSLLSRVWDTEAF
TRBV19 - ASSSNPATGNTEAF
TRBV5-1 - ASSWTVYSGNTIY